This T cell receptor beta chain was recorded in a study of TIL therapy for anti-PD-1-resistant metastatic lung cancer. Study information: Patients then received nivolumab; progressors got lymphodepletion, TIL and IL-2. Tumors had a median PD-L1 proportion score of 5% to 6.5%.

Germline CDR1 MNHEY, CDR2 SVGEGT. This CDR3 spans 15 amino acids. V dropped 2 bases and J dropped 2 bases, with 13 bases sitting between them. The time point is: pre-treatment sample, taken before nivolumab and TIL therapy. Stage 4 NSCLC adults joined between October 2017 and January 2020. The libraries were made with immunoSEQ v3. Assay: immunoSEQ multiplex PCR; the TCRdb copy retains only in-frame clones and omits some. The repertoire holds tens of thousands of clones, with around 86% as singletons. The TCR sequence derives from a person aged 25 to 80 with non-small cell lung cancer. The sample in question was blood, obtained at baseline. V gene TRBV6-2 or TRBV6-3 combines with J gene TRBJ2-7; D is perhaps TRBD1 (5 bases). Here the CDR3 reads CASSYQDRMAYEQYF. CDR3 nucleotide sequence: TGTGCCAGCAGTTACCAAGACAGAATGGCCTACGAGCAGTACTTC.